The rows below give T cell receptor beta chains drawn from one sample of a study of cytomegalovirus exposure and HLA in healthy donors. The method was immunoSEQ multiplex PCR; TCRdb's version includes in-frame clones alone and lacks a portion of them. The data show about 200,000 clones, 78% seen once. Sequencing used PBMCs. The receptors were gathered from a male donor in good health and CMV-seronegative. The CDR3 runs from the conserved cysteine through the conserved F or W. The order of the fields is V gene, clone size, D gene, J gene, CDR3 length, CDR3 protein, CDR3 DNA. The D gene is left open where the match is weak. Only part of the rows carry a size: once, few, many, or a class if the clone is expanded.

V: TRBV5-4; size: .; D: .; J: TRBJ2-7; length: 14; CDR3: CASSLNRDTYEQYF; DNA: TGTGCCAGCAGCTTGAACAGGGACACCTACGAGCAGTACTTC
V: TRBV6-5; size: .; D: TRBD1; J: TRBJ2-7; length: 14; CDR3: CASRPTGGSSEQYF; DNA: TGTGCCAGCAGACCGACAGGGGGCTCTTCCGAGCAGTACTTC
V: TRBV7-3; size: .; D: .; J: TRBJ2-1; length: 13; CDR3: CASSVALGDEQFF; DNA: TGTGCCAGCAGCGTAGCATTAGGCGATGAGCAGTTCTTC
V: TRBV4-2; size: .; D: TRBD2; J: TRBJ2-1; length: 17; CDR3: CASSQHTSGRSYNEQFF; DNA: TGTGCCAGCAGCCAGCACACTAGCGGGAGGTCTTACAATGAGCAGTTCTTC
V: TRBV5-1; size: .; D: TRBD2; J: TRBJ2-7; length: 14; CDR3: CASSPTSGSSEQYF; DNA: TGCGCCAGCAGCCCGACTAGCGGGAGCTCCGAGCAGTACTTC
V: TRBV5-1; size: .; D: TRBD2; J: TRBJ2-3; length: 18; CDR3: CASSPGASGRVSTDTQYF; DNA: TGCGCCAGCAGCCCTGGCGCTAGCGGGAGAGTTAGCACAGATACGCAGTATTTT
V: TRBV19; size: .; D: TRBD2; J: TRBJ2-7; length: 14; CDR3: CASSTSGSLNEQYF; DNA: TGTGCCAGTAGTACCAGCGGGAGTCTCAACGAGCAGTACTTC
V: TRBV19; size: once; D: .; J: TRBJ2-7; length: 14; CDR3: CASSEGTGNYEQYF; DNA: TGTGCCAGTAGTGAGGGAACAGGGAACTACGAGCAGTACTTC
V: TRBV4-2; size: .; D: .; J: TRBJ2-3; length: 16; CDR3: CASSHIRGLPTDTQYF; DNA: TGTGCCAGCAGCCATATTAGGGGACTCCCCACAGATACGCAGTATTTT
V: TRBV6-5; size: .; D: TRBD1; J: TRBJ1-2; length: 15; CDR3: CASSYSDRGVFGYTF; DNA: TGTGCCAGCAGTTATAGCGACAGGGGCGTCTTTGGCTACACCTTC
V: TRBV9; size: .; D: TRBD2; J: TRBJ2-1; length: 17; CDR3: CASSVALAGVADNEQFF; DNA: TGTGCCAGCAGCGTGGCCCTAGCGGGAGTTGCCGACAATGAGCAGTTCTTC
V: TRBV19; size: .; D: TRBD2; J: TRBJ2-1; length: 14; CDR3: CASSIQTSGREQFF; DNA: TGTGCCAGTAGTATTCAGACTAGCGGGAGGGAGCAGTTCTTC
V: TRBV7-7; size: few; D: .; J: TRBJ1-3; length: 14; CDR3: CASSPAEYGNTIYF; DNA: TGTGCCAGCAGCCCGGCGGAGTATGGAAACACCATATATTTT
V: TRBV29-1; size: .; D: .; J: TRBJ2-5; length: 13; CDR3: CSVVPAVQETQYF; DNA: TGCAGCGTTGTTCCCGCAGTCCAAGAGACCCAGTACTTC
V: TRBV9; size: .; D: TRBD1; J: TRBJ2-5; length: 18; CDR3: CASSVEGQGASSQETQYF; DNA: TGTGCCAGCAGCGTAGAGGGTCAGGGGGCCTCATCACAAGAGACCCAGTACTTC
V: TRBV7-2; size: .; D: .; J: TRBJ1-5; length: 14; CDR3: CASSPRENISPQHF; DNA: TGTGCCAGCAGCCCCCGGGAAAACATCAGCCCCCAGCATTTT
V: TRBV11-3; size: .; D: TRBD2; J: TRBJ2-1; length: 17; CDR3: CASSLESAGGPYNEQFF; DNA: TGTGCCAGCAGCTTAGAATCGGCGGGAGGGCCCTACAATGAGCAGTTCTTC
V: TRBV7-3; size: .; D: .; J: TRBJ1-2; length: 14; CDR3: CASSLIPGGYGYTF; DNA: TGTGCCAGCAGCTTAATCCCGGGGGGCTATGGCTACACCTTC
V: TRBV20-1; size: .; D: .; J: TRBJ2-5; length: 11; CDR3: CSASRLETQYF; DNA: TGCAGTGCTTCGCGGTTGGAGACCCAGTACTTC
V: TRBV19; size: .; D: .; J: TRBJ1-4; length: 15; CDR3: CASSTDSNHKEKLFF; DNA: TGTGCCAGTAGTACGGACTCCAACCACAAAGAAAAACTGTTTTTT
V: TRBV7-6; size: .; D: .; J: TRBJ2-3; length: 15; CDR3: CASSLAGKSTDTQYF; DNA: TGTGCCAGCAGCTTAGCCGGGAAAAGCACAGATACGCAGTATTTT
V: TRBV27; size: .; D: .; J: TRBJ2-3; length: 14; CDR3: CASSLVSSTDTQYF; DNA: TGTGCCAGCAGTCTCGTATCTAGCACAGATACGCAGTATTTT
V: TRBV19; size: .; D: TRBD1; J: TRBJ2-7; length: 13; CDR3: CASSTGQGNEQYF; DNA: TGTGCCAGTAGTACGGGACAGGGGAACGAGCAGTACTTC
V: TRBV5-6; size: few; D: .; J: TRBJ1-2; length: 13; CDR3: CASSLRGFNGYTF; DNA: TGTGCCAGCAGCTTGAGGGGTTTCAATGGCTACACCTTC
V: TRBV6-5; size: once; D: TRBD2; J: TRBJ2-7; length: 15; CDR3: CASSSASGGTYEQYF; DNA: TGTGCCAGCAGTTCTGCTAGCGGGGGAACCTACGAGCAGTACTTC
V: TRBV10-1; size: .; D: .; J: TRBJ2-2; length: 15; CDR3: CASSESAGYTGELFF; DNA: TGCGCCAGCAGTGAGTCCGCAGGGTACACCGGGGAGCTGTTTTTT
V: TRBV28; size: few; D: .; J: TRBJ1-5; length: 16; CDR3: CASSPTLGASNQPQHF; DNA: TGTGCCAGCAGTCCGACCCTGGGAGCTAGCAATCAGCCCCAGCATTTT
V: TRBV10-2; size: .; D: .; J: TRBJ2-7; length: 14; CDR3: CASSESGGRNEQYF; DNA: TGCGCCAGCAGTGAGAGTGGGGGCCGCAACGAGCAGTACTTC
V: TRBV10-2; size: few; D: .; J: TRBJ1-4; length: 15; CDR3: CASSEKGAGNEKLFF; DNA: TGCGCCAGCAGTGAGAAAGGGGCTGGTAATGAAAAACTGTTTTTT
V: TRBV5-1; size: .; D: .; J: TRBJ2-7; length: 13; CDR3: CASSTRVSYEQYF; DNA: TGCGCCAGCAGCACGCGGGTCTCCTACGAGCAGTACTTC
V: TRBV19; size: .; D: .; J: TRBJ1-5; length: 16; CDR3: CASRPYPGEGNQPQHF; DNA: TGTGCCAGTAGACCCTATCCGGGGGAGGGCAATCAGCCCCAGCATTTT
V: TRBV2; size: .; D: TRBD1; J: TRBJ2-5; length: 12; CDR3: CATNRGLETQYF; DNA: TGTGCCACCAACAGGGGGCTGGAGACCCAGTACTTC